The clone carrying this TCR beta chain occurred a few times. Per germline, CDR1 DFQATT and CDR2 SNEGSKA (reference sequence). CDR3 size: 16 residues. V trimming: 0 bases; J trimming: 9 bases; junction bases outside the gene matches: 7. The entry originates in a study of T cells in Graves' hyperthyroidism and ophthalmopathy. TCR beta CDR3 sequences were amplified from RNA transcripts. First-round RT-PCR targeting the TCR CDR3 was performed with the HTBI primer set. TCRdb called the multiplex PCR reads again in MiXCR, with one record for every CDR3 protein. The profile shows about 640,000 distinct CDR3 sequences, roughly 20% of them singletons.

The sample was blood. The rearrangement links TRBV20-1 to TRBJ2-5; 16 bases agree with TRBD2. The sequence was obtained from a man aged 30-40 years with Graves' ophthalmopathy. As DNA, the CDR3 is TGCAGTGCTAGAGACCCGGGACTAGCGGGAGGGGCGGCCCAGTACTTC. Encoded protein: CSARDPGLAGGAAQYF.